This TCR beta chain came from a study of CD8 T cells in ankylosing spondylitis. CDR3 length: 13 amino acids. CDR1 is SSHAT, CDR2 FNYEAQ, per germline (reference sequence). There are many counts of this clonotype. Its antigen remains unknown. An end of the junction differs from the germline gene, which may be a read error. Researchers built TCR beta libraries using quantitative 5'-RACE with molecular barcodes. TCRdb called the 5' RACE reads again in MiXCR, with one record for every CDR3 protein. The sample gives approximately 69,000 distinct CDR3 sequences, under 5.5% of which show up once; over 2% is in the top ten. Findings and caveats of the study: In ankylosing spondylitis blood, a motif of 7 to 9 highly homologous TCR beta variants appeared characteristic.

The rearrangement uses TRBV7-7 and TRBJ2-5; D is possibly TRBD1 (6 bases). This receptor was taken from a male donor with ankylosing spondylitis or in good health (not recorded which). The sequencing input was blood, either unsorted or a sorted T cell fraction (not recorded which). The CDR3 DNA reads as TGTGCTAGCAGCCCGAACAGGGAAGAGACCCAGTACTTC. It translates to CASSPNREETQYF.